The following is a T cell receptor beta chain sequence with its context. The CDR3 loop spans 16 amino acids. V was clipped by 5 bases and J by 6 bases; unmatched bases: 10. Germline values: CDR1 MGHRA, CDR2 YSYEKL. These data belong to a study of identical twins. TCRdb itself ran the 5' RACE reads through MiXCR, one entry per CDR3 protein. The data show hundreds of thousands of distinct CDR3 sequences, under 8.5% seen once. This sample was also put to use in a study of yellow fever vaccine responses in identical twins.

Sequenced input: PBMCs. This sequence joins TRBV4-1 and TRBJ1-6, with TRBD1 matching over 7 bases. This receptor was taken from a young woman in good health. DNA of the CDR3: TGCGCCAGCAGCTTCAGATCAGGGGGAGGTAATTCACCCCTCCACTTT. Translating it yields CASSFRSGGGNSPLHF.